What follows are 14 T cell receptor beta chains derived from one specimen sequenced in a study of PD-1 blockade in classical Hodgkin lymphoma. The data were produced by immunoSEQ multiplex PCR, yet TCRdb's version contains in-frame clones alone and is incomplete. This table has 15,000 or so clones, about 80% appearing once. Patients all relapsed after autologous stem cell transplantation, and there was variation in brentuximab vedotin exposure. Sequenced material: peripheral blood mononuclear cells (PBMCs), taken at baseline. The origin of the receptors is a human donor with classical Hodgkin lymphoma.

The genes are TRBV19 and TRBJ2-5; D unresolved. The CDR3 contains 13 residues. Germline CDR1 and CDR2: LNHDA and SQIVND (reference sequence). Trimming shortened V by 1 base and J by 2 bases, and 5 bases separated the two germline ends. The CDR3 spells CASSIAAQETQYF. As DNA, the CDR3 is TGTGCCAGTAGTATAGCCGCACAAGAGACCCAGTACTTC. Together with reference TRBV19 and TRBJ2-5, the CDR3 gives the full variable domain: DGGITQSPKYLFRKEGQNVTLSCEQNLNHDAMYWYRQDPGQGLRLIYYSQIVNDFQKGDIAEGYSVSREKKESFPLTVTSAQKNPTAFYLCASSIAAQETQYFGPGTRLLVL.

For the CDR3, the DNA is TGTGCCAGCAGCCCCCGGGGGTCAGGGGCACCCTACGAGCAGTACTTC. Translation gives CASSPRGSGAPYEQYF. This chain links TRBV5-4 with TRBJ2-7; D could derive from TRBD1 or TRBD2 (6 bases each). CDR1 SGHNT and CDR2 YYREEE come from the germline V gene (reference sequence). This CDR3 spans 16 amino acids. With 4 bases removed from V and 2 bases from J, the gap between germline ends came to 19 bases.

The chain uses TRBV5-1 and TRBJ2-2; tentatively, D is TRBD1 (5 bases). This CDR3 spans 15 amino acids. The germline gives CDR1 SGHRS, CDR2 YFSETQ. Trimming cost V 2 bases and J 2 bases, with 10 bases left between them. The CDR3 spells CASSFQGQNTGELFF. CDR3 DNA: TGCGCCAGCAGCTTTCAAGGACAAAACACCGGGGAGCTGTTTTTT. Using reference TRBV5-1 and TRBJ2-2 for the parts outside the CDR3, the full variable domain is KAGVTQTPRYLIKTRGQQVTLSCSPISGHRSVSWYQQTPGQGLQFLFEYFSETQRNKGNFPGRFSGRQFSNSRSEMNVSTLELGDSALYLCASSFQGQNTGELFFGEGSRLTVL.

The chain carries TRBV12-5 and TRBJ2-2, with D perhaps TRBD2 (6 bases). Germline lookup yields CDR1 LGHNT and CDR2 FRNRAP. Deletions cut 1 base from V and 2 bases from J, with 14 bases between. This CDR3 spans 17 amino acids. CDR3 sequence: CASGLGIGSGNTGELFF. CDR3 coding DNA: TGTGCTAGTGGTTTGGGGATTGGTAGCGGAAACACCGGGGAGCTGTTTTTT. The full variable domain, with the rest looked up from reference TRBV12-5 and TRBJ2-2, is DARVTQTPRHKVTEMGQEVTMRCQPILGHNTVFWYRQTMMQGLELLAYFRNRAPLDDSGMPKDRFSAEMPDATLATLKIQPSEPRDSAVYFCASGLGIGSGNTGELFFGEGSRLTVL.

V and J are TRBV19 and TRBJ1-5; D is possibly TRBD1 (6 bases). This CDR3 has 15 residues. CDR1 is LNHDA and CDR2 is SQIVND in the germline V gene (reference sequence). Trimming took 6 bases from V and 6 from J, leaving 18 bases between them. DNA for the CDR3: TGTGCCAGTAGAGGGGGTTCTGGGTTCGGTCAGCCCCAGCATTTT. Residues: CASRGGSGFGQPQHF.

This chain links TRBV18 with TRBJ2-7; D not certain. The ends were cut back, 2 bases at V and 2 bases at J, with 10 bases in the middle. The V gene's germline CDR1 is KGHSH and CDR2 LQKENI. This CDR3 is 14 amino acids long. The DNA for the CDR3 is TGTGCCAGCTCACCAGGGGTCTCTGCCTACGAGCAGTACTTC. This gives the protein CASSPGVSAYEQYF.

The V gene is TRBV5-5, the J gene TRBJ1-1; D unresolved. Germline CDR1 SGHKS, CDR2 YYEKEE (reference sequence). The ends were cut back, 0 bases at V and 0 bases at J, with 12 bases in the middle. The length of the CDR3 is 16 residues. The DNA of the CDR3 is TGTGCCAGCAGCTTGGGACAAAGCAAACTGAACACTGAAGCTTTCTTT. Translating gives CASSLGQSKLNTEAFF. Supplemented by reference TRBV5-5 and TRBJ1-1, the full variable domain reads DAGVTQSPTHLIKTRGQQVTLRCSPISGHKSVSWYQQVLGQGPQFIFQYYEKEERGRGNFPDRFSARQFPNYSSELNVNALLLGDSALYLCASSLGQSKLNTEAFFGQGTRLTVV.

The CDR3 DNA is TGTGCCAGCAGCCAAGACCCCCCCAGGGTAGTAAATGAGCAGTTCTTC. It specifies CASSQDPPRVVNEQFF. The chain joins TRBV14 to TRBJ2-1; a weak D match, TRBD1 (5 bases). The germline gives CDR1 SGHDN, CDR2 FVKESK. The CDR3 spans 16 residues. V lost 0 bases and J 7 bases, leaving 16 bases between the germline ends. Complete variable domain (other parts from reference TRBV14 and TRBJ2-1): EAGVTQFPSHSVIEKGQTVTLRCDPISGHDNLYWYRRVMGKEIKFLLHFVKESKQDESGMPNNRFLAERTGGTYSTLKVQPAELEDSGVYFCASSQDPPRVVNEQFFGPGTRLTVL.

The V gene is TRBV6-5, the J gene TRBJ1-2, with a weak D call TRBD1 (6 bases). Per the germline V gene, CDR1 is MNHEY and CDR2 is SVGAGI. V lost 5 bases and J lost 3, with 16 bases in between. This CDR3 is 15 amino acids long. The CDR3: CASSLITGNDYGYTF. CDR3 nucleotides: TGTGCCAGCAGTCTTATCACAGGGAATGACTATGGCTACACCTTC.

V and J are TRBV15 and TRBJ2-3; a weak D match, TRBD1 (5 bases). The germline V gene has CDR1 LNHNV and CDR2 YYDKDF (reference sequence). The V gene lost 0 bases and the J gene lost 3 bases, with 13 bases spanning the gap. The CDR3 spans 16 residues. The CDR3 is CATSRDQGAGTDTQYF. The CDR3 region has the DNA TGTGCCACCAGCAGAGATCAAGGGGCTGGGACAGATACGCAGTATTTT.

The chain has TRBV28 and TRBJ1-4, with 7 nucleotides matching TRBD1. CDR1 is MDHEN, CDR2 SYDVKM, per germline. The trim removed 5 bases at V and 8 bases at J, leaving 11 bases unmatched. This CDR3 spans 15 amino acids. The CDR3 region is CASSAPGTDPEKLFF. In DNA, the CDR3 is TGTGCCAGCAGTGCACCCGGGACAGACCCAGAAAAACTGTTTTTT. Full variable domain (missing parts from reference TRBV28 and TRBJ1-4): DVKVTQSSRYLVKRTGEKVFLECVQDMDHENMFWYRQDPGLGLRLIYFSYDVKMKEKGDIPEGYSVSREKKERFSLILESASTNQTSMYLCASSAPGTDPEKLFFGSGTQLSVL.

Points on this clone: Different DNA sequences within this sample yield the same CDR3. The genes are TRBV14 and TRBJ2-1; D may be TRBD2 (6 bases). The V gene's germline CDR1 is SGHDN and CDR2 FVKESK. This CDR3 contains 16 residues. V was cut by 1 base and J by 5 bases, with 15 bases left in between. The CDR3 region has the DNA TGTGCCAGCAGCCAAGGGGGAGGACGGCTGAACAATGAGCAGTTCTTC. It is translated as CASSQGGGRLNNEQFF.

The V and J genes are TRBV7-9 and TRBJ1-1; no clear D. The CDR3 runs to 12 residues. Trimming took 3 bases from V and 6 from J, leaving 8 bases between them. Germline V CDR1 and CDR2: SEHNR, FQNEAQ (reference sequence). In DNA form, the CDR3 reads TGTGCCAGCAGCTTCCCAATAGCTGAAGCTTTCTTT. Translating gives CASSFPIAEAFF.

The V gene is TRBV7-3, the J gene TRBJ1-2; 7 nucleotides match TRBD1. The CDR3 extends over 12 amino acids. J lost 5 bases, V lost 6 bases, and 3 bases had no gene match. Germline V lookup: CDR1 SGHTA, CDR2 FQGTGA. The CDR3 spells CASRATGYGYTF. CDR3 DNA sequence: TGTGCCAGCAGGGCGACAGGGTATGGCTACACCTTC.